This TCR beta chain was found in a study of T cells in Graves' hyperthyroidism and ophthalmopathy. About the research overall: Blood from the periphery was taken at initial diagnosis, before any treatment. Whole-study findings and limits: Clonotypes that were expanded in thyroid above 0.001 mostly appeared in blood too.

Template material for amplifying TCR beta CDR3 regions consisted of RNA transcripts. Using the HTBI primer set, a first-round RT-PCR was run on the TCR CDR3. TCRdb reanalysed the multiplex PCR reads using MiXCR and keeps one entry per CDR3 protein. The sample contains roughly 290,000 distinct CDR3 sequences, about an eighth of which appear only once. The PBMCs were sourced from fresh peripheral blood (approximately 10 ml). V lost 5 bases to trimming and J lost 0 bases; unmatched junction nucleotides: 5. The germline gives CDR1 MNHEY, CDR2 SVGEGT. The CDR3 is 16 residues long. This clonotype appeared many times. Its antigen is unidentified.

Sequencing was carried out using blood. V gene TRBV6-2 or TRBV6-3 combines with J gene TRBJ2-1; TRBD2 matches 9 bases. The sequence was collected from a woman aged 30 to 39 with Graves' hyperthyroidism that later progressed to Graves' ophthalmopathy. The CDR3 bases are TGTGCCAGCAGTCTCCCTAGCGGGGTCTCCTACAATGAGCAGTTCTTC. It yields the protein CASSLPSGVSYNEQFF.